This TCR beta chain was identified during a study of blood T cell repertoires in COVID-19. Study-level background: Researchers got acute and convalescent COVID-19 samples from the United States, Italy and Spain. PBMCs, B-cell-depleted T cells, or T cells were the source of the cDNA or gDNA that made up the material.

Methods used by the authors: How many nucleated cells were present was estimated from reference gene primer amplification. Some clones are missing from TCRdb's copy, which holds only in-frame ones; the method was immunoSEQ multiplex PCR. V, J and clone size reflect that table, while D and trimming were determined from the DNA. This sample has 89,000 or so clones; about 85% occur once, and the top ten carry roughly 40%. CDR3 length equals 15 residues. Sample: peripheral blood. The source of this sequence is a man older than 75 with acute or convalescent COVID-19. The chain has TRBV12-1 and TRBJ2-3; TRBD1, as called in the table, went unchecked against the DNA. TRBV12-1 is a pseudogene segment. In DNA, the CDR3 is TGTGCCAGCAGCTTGGGGGCAACTAGCACAGATACGCAGTATTTT. Its translation: CASSLGATSTDTQYF.